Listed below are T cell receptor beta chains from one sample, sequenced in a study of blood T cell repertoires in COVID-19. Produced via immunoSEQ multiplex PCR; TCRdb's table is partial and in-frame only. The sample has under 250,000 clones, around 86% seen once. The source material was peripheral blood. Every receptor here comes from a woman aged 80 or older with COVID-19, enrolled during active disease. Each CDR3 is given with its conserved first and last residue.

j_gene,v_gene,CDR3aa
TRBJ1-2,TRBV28,CASTDQPRVGGYTF
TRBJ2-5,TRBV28,CASSLRVPGTQYF
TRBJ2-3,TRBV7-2,CASSRESTSGGQGDTQYF
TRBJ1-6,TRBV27,CASTTGLNSPLHF
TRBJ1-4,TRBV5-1,CASSLGQSWDEKLFF
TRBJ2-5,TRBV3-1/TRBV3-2,CASSMGTGLAGETQYF
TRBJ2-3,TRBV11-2,CASSLAGAKTDTQYF
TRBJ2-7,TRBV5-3,CARSPLLGRETYEQYF
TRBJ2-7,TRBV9,CASSVDPNRGSYEQYF
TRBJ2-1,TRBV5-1,CASSLGLAGGDEQFF
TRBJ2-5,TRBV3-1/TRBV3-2,CASSQQGGTQYF
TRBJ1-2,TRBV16,CASSAGPTYGYTF
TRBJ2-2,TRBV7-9,CASSKQGYTGELFF
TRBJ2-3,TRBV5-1,CASSLPRGGDTQYF
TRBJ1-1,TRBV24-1,CATSDSRDSGFRAFF
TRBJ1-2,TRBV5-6,CASSSYRGRNYGYTF
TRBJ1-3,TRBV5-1,CASSLVLRSGNTIYF
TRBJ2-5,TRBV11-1,CASSLATGGTKETQYF
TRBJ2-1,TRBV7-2,CASSLSGLEYNEQFF
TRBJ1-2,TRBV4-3,CASSQQGAGGYTF
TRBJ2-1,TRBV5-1,CASRTSGGTYNEQFF
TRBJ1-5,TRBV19,CASSRPWTGSNQPQHF
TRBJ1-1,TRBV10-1,CASSSGTLGDTEAFF
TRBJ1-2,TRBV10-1,CASSEDRAGGYTF
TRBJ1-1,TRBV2,CASSQGSLNTEAFF
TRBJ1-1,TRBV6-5,CASTLGWSTEAFF
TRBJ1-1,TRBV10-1,CASRRGANTEAFF
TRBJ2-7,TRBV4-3,CASSQQAFLGEQYF
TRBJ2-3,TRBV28,CASTTQGGRGRTDTQYF
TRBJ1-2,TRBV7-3,CASSLMPGGGYTF
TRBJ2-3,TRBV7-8,CASSLGSLGVSTDTQYF
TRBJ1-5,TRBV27,CASSPGTGVNNQPQHF
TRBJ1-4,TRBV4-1,CASSPGTGGGEKLFF
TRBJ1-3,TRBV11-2,CASTGGMRNTIYF
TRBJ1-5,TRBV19,CAGSPGGGAGQPQHF
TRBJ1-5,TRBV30,CAWRGQTSDQPQHF
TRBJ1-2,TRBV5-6,CASSLRRGGGYTF
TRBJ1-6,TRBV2,CASSGRQGLESPLHF
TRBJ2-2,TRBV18,CASSPPMTGFTGELFF
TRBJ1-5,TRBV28,CASSSSGVDHQPQHF
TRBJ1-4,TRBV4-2,CASSLDPGQGTNEKLFF
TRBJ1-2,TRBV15,CATSRDQGPYGYTF
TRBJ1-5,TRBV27,CASTGGVGNQPQHF
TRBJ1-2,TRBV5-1,CASSLEGQGYGYTF
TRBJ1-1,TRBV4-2,CASSRTGVPEAFF
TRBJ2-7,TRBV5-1,CASSLEQGGYEQYF
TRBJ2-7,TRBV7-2,CASSSPGLADPPYEQYF
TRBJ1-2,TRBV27,CASREGGYGYTF
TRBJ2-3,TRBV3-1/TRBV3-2,CASSQVPGTDTQYF
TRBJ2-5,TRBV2,CASSGYRGETQYF
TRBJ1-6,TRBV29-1,CSVREDGGNSPLHF
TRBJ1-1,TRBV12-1,CASSSGTLGGLNTEAFF
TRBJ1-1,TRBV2,CASSEAGTAEAFF
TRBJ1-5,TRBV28,CASSFSYGGDSNQPQHF
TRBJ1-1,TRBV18,CASSQSQTGFEAFF
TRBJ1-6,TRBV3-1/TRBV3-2,CASSPGQGANSPLHF
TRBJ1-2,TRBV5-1,CASSLGDSSNYGYTF